This TCR beta chain was captured in a study of PD-1 blockade in classical Hodgkin lymphoma. Whole-study findings and limits: Relative to healthy donors, newly diagnosed patients reportedly had lower baseline TCR diversity, which was reported as lower still in relapsed/refractory patients.

This CDR3 comprises 13 residues. Germline CDR1 MNHEY, CDR2 SVGAGI. Trimming shortened V by 2 bases and J by 3 bases, and 7 bases separated the two germline ends. The repertoire was sequenced with immunoSEQ multiplex PCR; TCRdb's copy has only in-frame clones and lacks some. The table has fewer than 90,000 clones, more than 85% seen once. Time point specified: newly diagnosed, previously untreated cHL patient sample. Comparison used PBMCs from newly diagnosed, untreated classical Hodgkin lymphoma. On this clone itself: Its specificity is not known.

Sequenced: peripheral blood mononuclear cells (PBMCs). V gene TRBV6-5 combines with J gene TRBJ1-2; D is unclear. The TCR was taken from a human donor with classical Hodgkin lymphoma. The CDR3 loop is CASSYGRYYGYTF. CDR3 nucleotide sequence: TGTGCCAGCAGTTACGGCCGATACTATGGCTACACCTTC.